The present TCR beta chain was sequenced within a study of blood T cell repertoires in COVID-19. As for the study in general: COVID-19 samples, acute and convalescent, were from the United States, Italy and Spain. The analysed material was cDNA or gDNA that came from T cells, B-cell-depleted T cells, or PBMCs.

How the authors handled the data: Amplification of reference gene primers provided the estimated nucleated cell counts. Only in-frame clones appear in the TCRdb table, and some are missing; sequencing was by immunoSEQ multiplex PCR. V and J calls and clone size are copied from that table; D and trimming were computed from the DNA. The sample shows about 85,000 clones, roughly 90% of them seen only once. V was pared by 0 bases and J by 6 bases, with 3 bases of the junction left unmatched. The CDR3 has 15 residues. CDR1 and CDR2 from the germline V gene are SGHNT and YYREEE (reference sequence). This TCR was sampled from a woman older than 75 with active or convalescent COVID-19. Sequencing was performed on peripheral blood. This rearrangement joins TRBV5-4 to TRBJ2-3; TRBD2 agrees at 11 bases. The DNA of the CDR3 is TGTGCCAGCAGCTTGGCTAGCGGGAGGTCGGATACGCAGTATTTT. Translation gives CASSLASGRSDTQYF.